The next 20 T cell receptor beta chains were all read from a single sample in a study of shared clonotypes between healthy human individuals. Repertoires were generated with immunoSEQ multiplex PCR, while TCRdb's copy carries only in-frame clones and drops some. The repertoire holds about half a million clones, with about 76% as singletons. The sequenced sample consisted of PBMCs. Receptor source: a woman aged 40-49 years in good health. Some clones in this sample may be carry-over from other donors' samples.

CDR3 in amino acids: CASSPGTANSPLHF. The CDR3 coding sequence is TGCGCCAGCAGCCCCGGGACAGCTAATTCACCCCTCCACTTT. The rearrangement uses TRBV4-1 and TRBJ1-6; 7 bases agree with TRBD1. Germline-derived CDR1 and CDR2 are MGHRA and YSYEKL. The CDR3 runs to 14 residues. The ends lost 4 bases at V and 6 bases at J; junction bases unmatched: 3.

The chain links TRBV5-5 to TRBJ1-3; D not certain. The V end was cut by 0 bases, the J end by 0 bases, with 10 bases between. This CDR3 region has 16 residues. Germline V lookup: CDR1 SGHKS, CDR2 YYEKEE (reference sequence). Here the CDR3 reads CASSLEGPLSGNTIYF. DNA for the CDR3: TGTGCCAGCAGCTTGGAAGGGCCCCTCTCTGGAAACACCATATATTTT.

This clone was counted a few times. The chain uses TRBV20-1 and TRBJ2-1, with unresolved D. The length of the CDR3 is 11 residues. The germline gives CDR1 DFQATT, CDR2 SNEGSKA (reference sequence). Trimming left V 0 bases short and J 12 bases short, with 9 bases between. The CDR3: CSARDSRWQFF. CDR3 nucleotide sequence: TGCAGTGCTAGAGATTCGAGGTGGCAGTTCTTC.

The CDR3 nucleotides are TGTGCCAGCAGCCCCGGACTAGCGGGAGTATACGAGCAGTTCTTC. Its translation is CASSPGLAGVYEQFF. The chain employs TRBV4-2 and TRBJ2-1; 13 nucleotides line up with TRBD2. The germline V gene has CDR1 LGHNA and CDR2 YNFKEQ. This CDR3 region has 15 residues. Losses at the gene ends were 4 bases for V and 10 bases for J; bases not matched to a gene: 7.

Ten or more counts support this clone. The chain uses TRBV5-1 and TRBJ2-2, with no clear D. The CDR3 is 14 residues long. Germline assignment: CDR1 SGHRS and CDR2 YFSETQ. V was clipped by 1 base and J by 7 bases, with 11 bases between them. The CDR3 nucleotides are TGCGCCAGCAGCTTGAGTCCCAGCCTCGGGGAGCTGTTTTTT. Amino acid sequence: CASSLSPSLGELFF.

The V and J genes are TRBV5-1 and TRBJ2-1; D is perhaps TRBD2 (5 bases). This CDR3 spans 14 amino acids. V lost 7 bases and J 0 bases, leaving 11 bases between the germline ends. Germline loops: CDR1 SGHRS, CDR2 YFSETQ. The CDR3 loop is CASGGENSYNEQFF. Written as DNA, the CDR3 is TGCGCCAGCGGAGGCGAAAACTCCTACAATGAGCAGTTCTTC. The full variable domain, its missing parts supplied by reference TRBV5-1 and TRBJ2-1, is KAGVTQTPRYLIKTRGQQVTLSCSPISGHRSVSWYQQTPGQGLQFLFEYFSETQRNKGNFPGRFSGRQFSNSRSEMNVSTLELGDSALYLCASGGENSYNEQFFGPGTRLTVL.

CDR3 residues: CASSQGTSGIHEQFF. The CDR3 nucleotides are TGCGCCAGCAGCCAAGGGACTAGCGGGATCCATGAGCAGTTCTTC. V and J are TRBV4-1 and TRBJ2-1, with TRBD2 identical over 12 bases. Germline V gene data show CDR1 as MGHRA and CDR2 as YSYEKL. Trimming took 1 base from V and 8 from J; bases not matched to a gene: 3. This CDR3 is built from 15 residues.

V is TRBV4-3 and J is TRBJ1-5; no clear D gene. V gave up 2 bases and J gave up 1 base, with 9 bases separating them. CDR3 length: 15 residues. CDR1 is LGHNA, CDR2 YSLEER, per germline. DNA for the CDR3: TGCGCCAGCAGCCAATCAACGGGGAGCAATCAGCCCCAGCATTTT. This gives the protein CASSQSTGSNQPQHF.

V is TRBV28 and J is TRBJ2-5; TRBD2 might be the D (5 bases). The CDR3 contains 14 residues. The germline V and J ends were trimmed by 7 bases and 2 bases, with 14 bases remaining between them. Germline V gives CDR1 MDHEN, CDR2 SYDVKM. The CDR3 DNA sequence: TGTGCCAGCACCAGGAGGCAGGATCAAGAGACCCAGTACTTC. The encoded protein is CASTRRQDQETQYF.

The J gene is TRBJ2-2, the V gene TRBV11-2; D remains ambiguous. The germline V gene encodes CDR1 SGHAT and CDR2 FQNNGV. The CDR3 runs 13 residues. The ends were cut back, 7 bases at V and 4 bases at J, with 10 bases in the middle. The CDR3: CASNSRLTGELFF. In nucleotides, the CDR3 is TGTGCCAGCAACTCCAGACTCACCGGGGAGCTGTTTTTT.

This clone showed up just a few times. The chain joins TRBV21-1 to TRBJ2-7; TRBD1 reflects the table's D call only, with no check against the DNA. TRBV21-1 is noted as a pseudogene. The CDR3 covers 15 residues. The CDR3 is CASSKPGQTTYEQYF. In nucleotides, the CDR3 is TGTGCCAGCAGTAAACCGGGACAGACTACCTACGAGCAGTACTTC.

The CDR3: CAWGPGTSGDTQYF. In DNA form, the CDR3 reads TGTGCCTGGGGACCCGGGACTAGCGGGGATACGCAGTATTTT. The chain links TRBV30 to TRBJ2-3, with 12 bases aligning to TRBD2. This CDR3 has 14 residues. Trimming took 5 bases from V and 6 from J; bases not matched to a gene: 6. Germline CDR1 and CDR2: GTSNPN and SVGIG (reference sequence).

V gene TRBV6-1 combines with J gene TRBJ2-5, with a tentative D call TRBD2 (7 bases). The length of the CDR3 is 14 residues. Germline V CDR1 and CDR2: MNHNS, SASEGT. V dropped 8 bases and J dropped 3 bases, with 16 bases sitting between them. The CDR3 sequence: CASGLGGVEETQYF. Written as DNA, the CDR3 is TGTGCCAGCGGCTTAGGGGGGGTCGAAGAGACCCAGTACTTC.

The rearrangement joins TRBV19 to TRBJ1-1; D ambiguous. This CDR3 is 13 amino acids long. Trimming took 5 bases from V and 3 from J, leaving 10 bases between them. CDR1 LNHDA and CDR2 SQIVND come from the germline V gene (reference sequence). CDR3: CASSPTVDTEAFF. Written as DNA, the CDR3 is TGTGCCAGTAGTCCGACGGTCGACACTGAAGCTTTCTTT.

The CDR3 is CASSKGSYYGYTF. In DNA, the CDR3 is TGTGCCAGCAGCAAAGGGAGTTACTATGGCTACACCTTC. V usage is TRBV5-5 and J usage is TRBJ1-2, with unresolved D. Trimming removed 4 bases at V and 3 bases at J, with 10 bases between. Germline V gives CDR1 SGHKS, CDR2 YYEKEE (reference sequence). The CDR3 extends over 13 amino acids.

V and J are TRBV2 and TRBJ1-5, with 7 bases identical to TRBD1. The trim removed 7 bases at V and 1 base at J, leaving 1 base unmatched. Germline CDR1 SNHLY, CDR2 FYNNEI. The CDR3 totals 13 residues. The CDR3 DNA sequence: TGTGCCAGCAACAGGGGAAGCAATCAGCCCCAGCATTTT. This gives the protein CASNRGSNQPQHF.

J is TRBJ2-1 and V is TRBV7-3, with 14 nucleotides matching TRBD2. With 5 bases clipped from V and 8 bases from J, the junction kept 11 bases outside the gene matches. The V gene's germline CDR1 is SGHTA and CDR2 FQGTGA. This CDR3 comprises 17 residues. Here the CDR3 reads CASSTGTSGSLDDEQFF. As DNA, the CDR3 is TGTGCCAGCAGCACGGGGACTAGCGGGAGCTTAGACGATGAGCAGTTCTTC.

The genes are TRBV28 and TRBJ2-1; TRBD2 matches 9 bases. V lost 4 bases, J lost 1 base, and 17 bases stayed unmatched. The CDR3 is 20 residues long. Germline assignment: CDR1 MDHEN and CDR2 SYDVKM. CDR3 amino acids: CASSSYRRLGLAGSYNEQFF. CDR3 coding DNA: TGTGCCAGCAGTTCCTATCGCCGTCTCGGGCTAGCGGGATCCTACAATGAGCAGTTCTTC.

This chain links TRBV28 with TRBJ2-1, with TRBD2 matching over 7 bases. The J segment lost 9 bases and the V segment lost 6 bases, leaving 2 bases of the junction unmatched. Germline values: CDR1 MDHEN, CDR2 SYDVKM. The CDR3 extends over 11 amino acids. CDR3 in DNA: TGTGCCAGCAGGGGGGGGAGTGAGCAGTTCTTC. Protein: CASRGGSEQFF.

The J gene is TRBJ2-7, the V gene TRBV29-1, with 8 nucleotides matching TRBD2. Germline assignment: CDR1 SQVTM and CDR2 ANQGSEA. Unmatched junction bases numbered 1, after V lost 4 bases and J lost 2 bases. The CDR3 runs to 12 residues. The CDR3 DNA reads as TGCAGCGTTGTCGGGAGGGCCTACGAGCAGTACTTC. Amino acids: CSVVGRAYEQYF.